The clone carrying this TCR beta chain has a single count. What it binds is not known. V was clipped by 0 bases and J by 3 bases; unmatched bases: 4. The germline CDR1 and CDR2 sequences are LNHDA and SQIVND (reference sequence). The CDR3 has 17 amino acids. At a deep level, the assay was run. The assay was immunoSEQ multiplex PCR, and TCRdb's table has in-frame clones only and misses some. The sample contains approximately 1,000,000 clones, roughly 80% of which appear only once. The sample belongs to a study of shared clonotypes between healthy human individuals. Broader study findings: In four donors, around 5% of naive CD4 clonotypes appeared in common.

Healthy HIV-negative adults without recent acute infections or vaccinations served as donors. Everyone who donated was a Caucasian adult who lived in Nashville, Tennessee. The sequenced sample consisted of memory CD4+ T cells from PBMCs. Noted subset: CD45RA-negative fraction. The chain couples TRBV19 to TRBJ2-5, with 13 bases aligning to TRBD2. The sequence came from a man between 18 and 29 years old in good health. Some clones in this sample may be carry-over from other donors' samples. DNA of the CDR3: TGTGCCAGTAGTATAGATCGAACTAGCGGGAGGGAAGAGACCCAGTACTTC. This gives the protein CASSIDRTSGREETQYF.